This entry lists 9 T cell receptor beta chains sequenced from one sample in a study of shared clonotypes between healthy human individuals. Measured with immunoSEQ multiplex PCR; TCRdb has only the in-frame clones, and not every one. The table records around 1.6 million clones, 95% to 99% of them present only once. The sample was naive CD4+ T cells sorted from blood. Indicated subset: CD45RA+ positively selected. These receptors all come from a man aged 25-45 years in good health.

The chain carries TRBV11-1 and TRBJ1-1; 10 nucleotides line up with TRBD1. Germline assignment: CDR1 SGHAT and CDR2 FQDESV (reference sequence). The ends lost 3 bases at V and 2 bases at J; junction bases unmatched: 12. The CDR3 has 18 residues. The CDR3 reads CASSFTPGQGSLNTEAFF. In DNA, the CDR3 is TGTGCCAGCAGCTTCACGCCGGGACAGGGGTCGTTAAACACTGAAGCTTTCTTT.

This clone was recorded once. V and J are TRBV6-5 and TRBJ1-2; maybe TRBD1 (6 bases). There are 12 residues in the CDR3. CDR1 is MNHEY, CDR2 SVGAGI, per germline. Trimming removed 7 bases from V and 6 bases from J, with 12 bases in between. This CDR3 reads CASMGGPNGYTF. CDR3 sequence (DNA): TGTGCCAGCATGGGGGGGCCGAATGGCTACACCTTC.

The rearrangement uses TRBV5-6 and TRBJ2-7; the D gene is possibly TRBD1 (6 bases). Looked up from germline, CDR1 is SGHDT and CDR2 is YYEEEE. This CDR3 spans 14 amino acids. V lost 6 bases and J lost 0, with 13 bases in between. This CDR3 reads CASTRGTSSYEQYF. Here the CDR3 DNA reads TGTGCCAGCACTAGGGGGACGAGCTCCTACGAGCAGTACTTC.

Notes on this clone: The sample carries other DNA sequences with the same CDR3. The rearrangement joins TRBV5-1 to TRBJ2-5, with TRBD2 identical over 11 bases. The CDR3 sequence is 16 residues long. Trimming cost V 3 bases and J 1 base; bases outside gene matches: 5. CDR1 is SGHRS and CDR2 is YFSETQ in the germline V gene. The CDR3 spells CASSSAGTSGQETQYF. In DNA, the CDR3 is TGCGCCAGCAGCTCGGCCGGGACTAGCGGCCAAGAGACCCAGTACTTC.

Regarding this clone: The sample contains more than one DNA sequence encoding this CDR3. This chain connects TRBV18 to TRBJ2-2; tentatively, D is TRBD1 (6 bases). From germline, CDR1 is KGHSH and CDR2 LQKENI. V was clipped by 3 bases and J by 1 base, with 9 bases between them. The CDR3 is 15 amino acids. This chain's CDR3 is CASSPGQLNTGELFF. The CDR3 DNA follows: TGTGCCAGCTCACCTGGACAGCTGAACACCGGGGAGCTGTTTTTT.

The gene calls are TRBV15 and TRBJ2-3; 9 bases match TRBD2. With V trimmed by 7 bases and J by 2 bases, 7 bases remained unmatched. Germline V lookup: CDR1 LNHNV, CDR2 YYDKDF (reference sequence). The CDR3 contains 15 residues. The CDR3 sequence: CATNSGSSPTDTQYF. The CDR3 nucleotides read TGTGCCACCAATAGCGGGAGTAGTCCCACAGATACGCAGTATTTT.

In nucleotides, the CDR3 is TGTGCCAGCAGCCGTAGGCAAAATGCAGATACGCAGTATTTT. Residues: CASSRRQNADTQYF. The rearrangement links TRBV9 to TRBJ2-3; D is unclear. CDR3 length equals 14 residues. Trimming left V 4 bases short and J 4 bases short, with 13 bases between. In germline, CDR1 is SGDLS, CDR2 YYNGEE.

The rearrangement links TRBV6-5 to TRBJ2-1; 11 nucleotides align to TRBD2. With 6 bases clipped from V and 6 bases from J, the junction kept 7 bases outside the gene matches. Germline CDR1 is MNHEY and CDR2 is SVGAGI. CDR3 length: 15 residues. CDR3 region: CASSPRLAGLNEQFF. The CDR3 DNA is TGTGCCAGCAGCCCTCGACTAGCGGGACTCAATGAGCAGTTCTTC.

V usage is TRBV7-2 and J usage is TRBJ2-7; 13 nucleotides align to TRBD2. Trimming took 6 bases from V and 1 from J; bases not matched to a gene: 6. Per germline, CDR1 SGHTA and CDR2 FQGNSA. The CDR3 runs to 16 residues. The CDR3 loop is CASRFTSGRGSYEQYF. CDR3 DNA: TGTGCCAGCAGGTTTACTAGCGGGAGGGGATCCTACGAGCAGTACTTC.